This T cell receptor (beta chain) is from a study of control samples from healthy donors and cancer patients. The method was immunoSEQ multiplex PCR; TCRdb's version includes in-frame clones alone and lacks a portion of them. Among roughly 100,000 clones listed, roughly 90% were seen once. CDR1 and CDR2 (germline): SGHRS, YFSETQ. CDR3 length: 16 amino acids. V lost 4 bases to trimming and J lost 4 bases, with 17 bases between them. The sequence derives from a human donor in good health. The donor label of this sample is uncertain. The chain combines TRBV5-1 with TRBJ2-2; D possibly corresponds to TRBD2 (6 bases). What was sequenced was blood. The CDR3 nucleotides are TGCGCCAGCAGCGTGGGGCCAGGAGGGGTCACCGGGGAGCTGTTTTTT. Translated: CASSVGPGGVTGELFF.